The 6 T cell receptor beta chains in this list originate from one sample, sequenced in a study of shared clonotypes between healthy human individuals. Repertoires were generated with immunoSEQ multiplex PCR, while TCRdb's copy carries only in-frame clones and drops some. The sample consists of some 2,500,000 clones, approximately 90% of them appearing once. Sequencing was done on a sample of naive CD4+ T cells from PBMCs. Indicated subset: CD45RA+ positively selected. The receptors shown here come from a young man in good health. Some clones in this sample may be carry-over from other donors' samples.

The J gene is TRBJ2-1, the V gene TRBV5-1, with a possible D match to TRBD1 (5 bases). The length of the CDR3 is 16 residues. V dropped 3 bases and J dropped 3 bases, with 16 bases sitting between them. Germline assignment: CDR1 SGHRS and CDR2 YFSETQ. The CDR3 nucleotides are TGCGCCAGCAGCTCTGGACACTTACCATACTACAATGAGCAGTTCTTC. Its protein product is CASSSGHLPYYNEQFF.

J is TRBJ2-1 and V is TRBV9; TRBD2 aligns across 15 bases. Germline values: CDR1 SGDLS, CDR2 YYNGEE. The CDR3 consists of 18 residues. J gave up 11 bases and V 0 bases, and 12 bases lay outside the gene matches. The CDR3 protein is CASSVGTSGRAGSLKQFF. The CDR3 bases are TGTGCCAGCAGCGTAGGGACTAGCGGGAGGGCCGGTTCACTTAAGCAGTTCTTC. Filled out from reference TRBV9 and TRBJ2-1, the complete variable domain reads DSGVTQTPKHLITATGQRVTLRCSPRSGDLSVYWYQQSLDQGLQFLIQYYNGEERAKGNILERFSAQQFPDLHSELNLSSLELGDSALYFCASSVGTSGRAGSLKQFFGPGTRLTVL.

A few counts support this clone. This sequence joins TRBV9 and TRBJ1-2; no clear D. Germline lookup yields CDR1 SGDLS and CDR2 YYNGEE. The V end lost 0 bases, the J end lost 0 bases, and 15 bases lay between the germline ends. This CDR3 comprises 17 residues. In DNA form, the CDR3 reads TGTGCCAGCAGCGTAGGGTTGTCAGACCGTACTAACTATGGCTACACCTTC. Translating it yields CASSVGLSDRTNYGYTF.

The rearrangement uses TRBV29-1 and TRBJ1-2; D remains ambiguous. The CDR3 is 13 residues long. Per germline, CDR1 SQVTM and CDR2 ANQGSEA. V dropped 7 bases and J dropped 8 bases, with 20 bases sitting between them. Here the CDR3 DNA reads TGCAGCGCCACCCCGGGTGGTTCATACGGCTACACCTTC. Translating it yields CSATPGGSYGYTF.

The gene calls are TRBV5-6 and TRBJ2-6; no clear D gene. This CDR3 has 18 amino acids. Germline-derived CDR1 and CDR2 are SGHDT and YYEEEE. The V gene lost 0 bases and the J gene lost 0 bases, with 13 bases spanning the gap. The chain's CDR3 is CASSLGRSPLSGANVLTF. DNA of the CDR3: TGTGCCAGCAGCTTGGGTAGGAGTCCCCTCTCTGGGGCCAACGTCCTGACTTTC. Full variable domain (rest looked up from reference TRBV5-6 and TRBJ2-6): DAGVTQSPTHLIKTRGQQVTLRCSPKSGHDTVSWYQQALGQGPQFIFQYYEEEERQRGNFPDRFSGHQFPNYSSELNVNALLLGDSALYLCASSLGRSPLSGANVLTFGAGSRLTVL.

The chain combines TRBV5-5 with TRBJ1-1; D is ambiguous. CDR3 length: 17 residues. V lost 3 bases, J lost 3 bases, and 21 bases lay in between. Germline V gene lookup returns CDR1 SGHKS and CDR2 YYEKEE (reference sequence). CDR3 region: CASSSTKNGVQYTEAFF. CDR3 DNA: TGTGCCAGCAGCTCGACTAAGAATGGGGTTCAGTACACTGAAGCTTTCTTT. The full variable domain, with the rest looked up from reference TRBV5-5 and TRBJ1-1, is DAGVTQSPTHLIKTRGQQVTLRCSPISGHKSVSWYQQVLGQGPQFIFQYYEKEERGRGNFPDRFSARQFPNYSSELNVNALLLGDSALYLCASSSTKNGVQYTEAFFGQGTRLTVV.